This T cell receptor (beta chain) is from a study of control samples from healthy donors and cancer patients. This table comes from immunoSEQ multiplex PCR, and its TCRdb copy is limited to in-frame clones, with some not included. The sample carries around 190,000 clones, around 90% recorded once. V was pared by 1 base and J by 0 bases, with 6 bases between. The CDR3 sequence is 14 residues long. Germline assignment: CDR1 LGHNA and CDR2 YSLEER. The receptor was derived from a woman aged 50 to 60 in good health. Sequenced material: blood. The chain links TRBV4-3 to TRBJ1-1; D uncertain. The CDR3 nucleotides read TGCGCCAGCAGCCAAGGGCTGCTGAACACTGAAGCTTTCTTT. Translated, it gives CASSQGLLNTEAFF.